Presented here are 5 T cell receptor beta chains from one specimen sequenced in a study of spatial heterogeneity in lung cancer. A single record per CDR3 protein comes from TCRdb applying MiXCR to the 5' RACE reads. In the table there are 1,000 or so distinct CDR3 sequences, about 45% of which are singletons. Time point: sample taken at primary tumor resection. Whole RNA from tumor, nontumor lung or frozen PBMC was sequenced unsorted. The specimen was PBMCs, collected at surgery. The receptors stem from a male donor with early-stage non-small cell lung cancer.

In regard to this clonotype: This beta chain appears as a stray read in a library generated for alpha chains; its size is not informative. This chain uses TRBV5-1 with TRBJ1-1; D is unclear. This CDR3 has 16 amino acids. CDR1 SGHRS and CDR2 YFSETQ come from the germline V gene. With 0 bases removed from V and 1 base from J, the gap between germline ends came to 13 bases. CDR3 residues: CASSLESRRGNTEAFF. CDR3 bases: TGCGCCAGCAGCTTGGAATCCCGCCGGGGGAACACTGAAGCTTTCTTT.

The sample holds a few counts of this clonotype. Because this beta chain is a stray read in a library intended to capture alpha chains, its abundance should not be given much weight. V is TRBV4-3 and J is TRBJ2-3, with D unresolved. Germline V gives CDR1 LGHNA, CDR2 YSLEER. The CDR3 spans 12 residues. Between the trimmed V and J ends, which lost 4 bases and 10 bases, there was a span of 12 bases. CDR3 residues: CASSLYYGPQYF. The CDR3 DNA sequence: TGCGCCAGCAGCCTTTACTACGGTCCGCAGTATTTT.

Note on this clonotype: The library was designed around alpha chains, so this beta chain is a stray read whose abundance carries little weight. This chain connects TRBV5-6 to TRBJ2-5; D not certain. The CDR3 is 12 residues long. Germline V gives CDR1 SGHDT, CDR2 YYEEEE. Trimming removed 2 bases from V and 1 base from J, with 3 bases in between. CDR3 sequence reads: CASSFGQETQYF. The CDR3 DNA is TGTGCCAGCAGCTTTGGCCAAGAGACCCAGTACTTC.

Comment on this clonotype: Being off target in a library aimed at alpha chains, this beta chain has a size of little meaning. The chain is built from TRBV11-2 and TRBJ2-1; 9 nucleotides align to TRBD1. J lost 0 bases, V lost 2 bases, and 11 bases had no gene match. The germline CDR1 and CDR2 sequences are SGHAT and FQNNGV. The CDR3 is made up of 19 amino acids. The CDR3 DNA follows: TGTGCCAGCAGCTTATGGGACAGGGATCCTTCAGGCTCCTACAATGAGCAGTTCTTC. It translates to CASSLWDRDPSGSYNEQFF.

Of note for this clonotype: This beta chain represents an off-target read in a library built for alpha chains; its size is of limited meaning. The chain uses TRBV20-1 and TRBJ2-7; 7 nucleotides align to TRBD1. In germline, CDR1 is DFQATT, CDR2 SNEGSKA (reference sequence). The CDR3 runs 13 residues. Germline trimming cut 3 bases from V and 1 base from J; bases unmatched to any gene: 3. The CDR3 reads CSASGTESYEQYF. Here the CDR3 DNA reads TGCAGTGCTAGTGGGACAGAGTCCTACGAGCAGTACTTC.